The sequence of this TCR beta chain was determined in a study of neurological immune-mediated disorders. CDR1 and CDR2 from the germline V gene are SQVTM and ANQGSEA. The V gene end was trimmed by 1 base and the J gene end by 4 bases; junction bases not matched to a gene: 9. The CDR3 covers 15 residues. TCRdb fed the 5' RACE reads into MiXCR, producing one record per CDR3 protein. The sample includes roughly 65,000 distinct CDR3 sequences, 3.5% to 5% of them seen just once. General observations from the study: None of the CDR3 amino acid sequences found in expanded clones was shared across subjects. This suggests that the TCR-beta repertoires were private in all groups.

This clonotype was found many times. Its target is unknown. The chain joins TRBV29-1 to TRBJ1-2, with 7 bases matching TRBD1. The TCR sequence derives from a man aged 50 to 59 with multiple sclerosis. Material for sequencing was PBMCs. CDR3 region: CSVEGTGALTYGYTF. The CDR3 DNA is TGCAGCGTTGAAGGGACAGGCGCGCTTACCTATGGCTACACCTTC.